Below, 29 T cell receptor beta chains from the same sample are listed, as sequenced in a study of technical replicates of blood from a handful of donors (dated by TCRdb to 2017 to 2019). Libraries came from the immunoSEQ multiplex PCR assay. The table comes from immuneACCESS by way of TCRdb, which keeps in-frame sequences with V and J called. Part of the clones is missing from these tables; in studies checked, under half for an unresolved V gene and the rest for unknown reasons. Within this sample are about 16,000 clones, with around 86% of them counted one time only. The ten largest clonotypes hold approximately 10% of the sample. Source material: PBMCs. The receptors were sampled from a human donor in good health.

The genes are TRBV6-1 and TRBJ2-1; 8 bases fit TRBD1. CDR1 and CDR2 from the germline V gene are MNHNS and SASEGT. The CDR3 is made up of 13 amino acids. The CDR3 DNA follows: TGTGCAGGGACAAGGACAGGGCCGGATGAGCAGTTCTTC. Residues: CAGTRTGPDEQFF.

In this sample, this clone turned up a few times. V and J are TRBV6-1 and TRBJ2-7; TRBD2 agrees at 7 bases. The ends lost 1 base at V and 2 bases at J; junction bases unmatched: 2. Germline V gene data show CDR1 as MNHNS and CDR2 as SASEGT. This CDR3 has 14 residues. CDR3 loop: CASSEGGGAYEQYF. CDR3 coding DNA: TGTGCCAGCAGTGAAGGGGGAGGGGCCTACGAGCAGTACTTC.

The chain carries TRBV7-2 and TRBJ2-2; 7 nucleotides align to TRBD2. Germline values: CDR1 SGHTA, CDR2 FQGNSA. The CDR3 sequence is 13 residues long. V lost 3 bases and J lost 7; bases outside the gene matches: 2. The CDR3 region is CASSLGLRGELFF. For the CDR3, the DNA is TGTGCCAGCAGCTTGGGACTACGCGGGGAGCTGTTTTTT.

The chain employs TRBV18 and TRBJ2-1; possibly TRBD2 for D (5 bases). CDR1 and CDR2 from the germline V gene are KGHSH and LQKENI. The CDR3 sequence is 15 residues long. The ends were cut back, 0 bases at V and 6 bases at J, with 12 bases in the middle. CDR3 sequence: CASSPPTTSGNEQFF. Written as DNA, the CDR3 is TGTGCCAGCTCACCACCTACGACCAGCGGCAATGAGCAGTTCTTC.

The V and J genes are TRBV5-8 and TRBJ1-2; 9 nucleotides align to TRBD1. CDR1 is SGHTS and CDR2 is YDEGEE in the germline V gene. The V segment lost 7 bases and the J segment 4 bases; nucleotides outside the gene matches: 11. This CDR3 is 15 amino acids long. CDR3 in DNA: TGTGCCAGCGGGTACGGGACAGGGAGCATCTATGGCTACACCTTC. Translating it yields CASGYGTGSIYGYTF. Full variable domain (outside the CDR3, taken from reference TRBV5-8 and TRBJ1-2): EAGVTQSPTHLIKTRGQQATLRCSPISGHTSVYWYQQALGLGLQFLLWYDEGEERNRGNFPPRFSGRQFPNYSSELNVNALELEDSALYLCASGYGTGSIYGYTFGSGTRLTVV.

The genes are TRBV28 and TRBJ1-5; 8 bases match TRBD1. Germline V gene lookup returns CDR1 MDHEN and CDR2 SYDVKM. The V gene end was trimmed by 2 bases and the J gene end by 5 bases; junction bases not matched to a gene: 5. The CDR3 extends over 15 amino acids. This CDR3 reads CASSLGQGSYQPQHF. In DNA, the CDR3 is TGTGCCAGCAGTTTAGGACAGGGTTCCTATCAGCCCCAGCATTTT.

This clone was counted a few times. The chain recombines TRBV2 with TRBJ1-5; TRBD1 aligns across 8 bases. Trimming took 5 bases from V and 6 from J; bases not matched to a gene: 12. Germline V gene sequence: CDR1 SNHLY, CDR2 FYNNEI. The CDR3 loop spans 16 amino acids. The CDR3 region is CASSTGQGGRGQPQHF. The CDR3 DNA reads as TGTGCCAGCAGTACAGGACAGGGAGGAAGGGGTCAGCCCCAGCATTTT.

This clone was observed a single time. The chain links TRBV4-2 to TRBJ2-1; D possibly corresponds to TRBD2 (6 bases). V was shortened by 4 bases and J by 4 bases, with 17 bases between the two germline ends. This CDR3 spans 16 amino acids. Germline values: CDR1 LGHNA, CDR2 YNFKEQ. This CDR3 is CASSRVSVEGYNEQFF. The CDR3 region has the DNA TGTGCCAGCAGCCGAGTGTCCGTGGAGGGATACAATGAGCAGTTCTTC.

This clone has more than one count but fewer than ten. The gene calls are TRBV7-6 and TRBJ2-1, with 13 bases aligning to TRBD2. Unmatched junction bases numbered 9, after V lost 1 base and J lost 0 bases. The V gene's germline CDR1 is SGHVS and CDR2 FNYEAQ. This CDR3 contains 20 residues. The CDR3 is CASSLEAPRTSGSSYNEQFF. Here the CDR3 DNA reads TGTGCCAGCAGCTTAGAAGCCCCCCGGACTAGCGGGAGCTCCTACAATGAGCAGTTCTTC.

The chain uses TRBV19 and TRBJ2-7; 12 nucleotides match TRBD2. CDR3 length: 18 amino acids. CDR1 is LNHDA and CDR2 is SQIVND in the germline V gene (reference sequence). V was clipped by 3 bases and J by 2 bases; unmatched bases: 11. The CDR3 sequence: CASSIFAGLAGIAYEQYF. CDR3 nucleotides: TGTGCCAGTAGTATCTTCGCGGGACTAGCGGGTATTGCCTACGAGCAGTACTTC. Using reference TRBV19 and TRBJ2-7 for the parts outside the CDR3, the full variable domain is DGGITQSPKYLFRKEGQNVTLSCEQNLNHDAMYWYRQDPGQGLRLIYYSQIVNDFQKGDIAEGYSVSREKKESFPLTVTSAQKNPTAFYLCASSIFAGLAGIAYEQYFGPGTRLTVT.

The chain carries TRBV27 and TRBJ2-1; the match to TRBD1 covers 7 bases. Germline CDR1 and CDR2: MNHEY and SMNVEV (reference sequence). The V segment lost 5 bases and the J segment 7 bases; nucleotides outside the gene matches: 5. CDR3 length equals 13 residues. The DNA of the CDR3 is TGTGCCAGCAGTAGGGTCAGGGGGAATGAGCAGTTCTTC. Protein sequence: CASSRVRGNEQFF.

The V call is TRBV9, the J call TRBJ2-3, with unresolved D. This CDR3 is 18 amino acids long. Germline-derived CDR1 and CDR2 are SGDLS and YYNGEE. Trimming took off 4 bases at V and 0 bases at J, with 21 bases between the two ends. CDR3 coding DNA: TGTGCCAGCAGCCCTACTGTTGGTCCGATCTCTAGCACAGATACGCAGTATTTT. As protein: CASSPTVGPISSTDTQYF.

CDR3 nucleotides: TGTGCCAGCAGTTATCTGGCGGGAGGCCCGGCGGGTACGCAGTATTTT. This sequence encodes CASSYLAGGPAGTQYF. The chain couples TRBV6-5 to TRBJ2-3, with 8 positions matching TRBD2. V was pared by 3 bases and J by 8 bases, with 13 bases of the junction left unmatched. From germline, CDR1 is MNHEY and CDR2 SVGAGI. CDR3 length equals 16 residues.

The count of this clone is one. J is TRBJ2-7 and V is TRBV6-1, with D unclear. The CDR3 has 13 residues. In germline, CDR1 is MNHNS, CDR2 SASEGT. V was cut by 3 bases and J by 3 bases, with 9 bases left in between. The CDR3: CASSDGAYYEQYF. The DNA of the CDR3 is TGTGCCAGCAGTGACGGAGCCTACTACGAGCAGTACTTC.

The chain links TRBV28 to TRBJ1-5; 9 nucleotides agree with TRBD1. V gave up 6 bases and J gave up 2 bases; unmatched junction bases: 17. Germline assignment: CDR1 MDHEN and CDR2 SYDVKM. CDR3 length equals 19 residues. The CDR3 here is CASRGVGQGLYFGNQPQHF. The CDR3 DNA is TGTGCCAGCAGGGGGGTGGGACAGGGCCTATATTTCGGCAATCAGCCCCAGCATTTT.

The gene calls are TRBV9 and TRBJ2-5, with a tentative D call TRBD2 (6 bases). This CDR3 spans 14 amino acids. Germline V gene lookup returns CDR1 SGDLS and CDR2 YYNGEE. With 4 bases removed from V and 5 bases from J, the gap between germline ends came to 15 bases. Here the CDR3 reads CASSMTSVGETQYF. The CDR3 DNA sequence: TGTGCCAGCAGCATGACTAGTGTTGGTGAGACCCAGTACTTC.

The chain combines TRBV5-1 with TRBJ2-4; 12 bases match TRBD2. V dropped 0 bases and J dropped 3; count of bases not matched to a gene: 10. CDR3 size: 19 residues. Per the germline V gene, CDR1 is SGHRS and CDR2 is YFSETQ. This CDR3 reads CASSLGGLAGSLGKNIQYF. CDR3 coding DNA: TGCGCCAGCAGCTTGGGCGGACTAGCGGGATCTTTGGGCAAAAACATTCAGTACTTC.

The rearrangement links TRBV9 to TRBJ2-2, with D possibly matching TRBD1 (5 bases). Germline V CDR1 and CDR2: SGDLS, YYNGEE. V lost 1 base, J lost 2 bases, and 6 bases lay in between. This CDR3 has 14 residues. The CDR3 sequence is CASSVRGNTGELFF. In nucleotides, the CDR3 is TGTGCCAGCAGCGTAAGGGGCAACACCGGGGAGCTGTTTTTT.

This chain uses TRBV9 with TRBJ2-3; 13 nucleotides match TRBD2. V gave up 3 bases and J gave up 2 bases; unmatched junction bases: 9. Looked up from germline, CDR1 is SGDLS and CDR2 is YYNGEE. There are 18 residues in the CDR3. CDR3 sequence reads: CASSGIPGLAGSTDTQYF. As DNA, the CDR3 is TGTGCCAGCAGCGGAATACCGGGACTAGCGGGGTCCACAGATACGCAGTATTTT.

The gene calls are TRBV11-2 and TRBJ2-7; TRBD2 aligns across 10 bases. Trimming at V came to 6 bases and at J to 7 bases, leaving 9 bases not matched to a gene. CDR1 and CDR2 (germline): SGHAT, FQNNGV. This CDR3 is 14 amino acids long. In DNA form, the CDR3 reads TGTGCCAGCAGTGTAGCGGGGGGCCCCTGGGAGCAGTACTTC. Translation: CASSVAGGPWEQYF.

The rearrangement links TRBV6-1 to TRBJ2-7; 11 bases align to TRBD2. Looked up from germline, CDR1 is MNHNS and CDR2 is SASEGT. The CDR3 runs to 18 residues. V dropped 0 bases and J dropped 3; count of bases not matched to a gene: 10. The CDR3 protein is CASSEAPMGLAELYEQYF. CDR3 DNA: TGTGCCAGCAGTGAAGCCCCGATGGGACTAGCGGAACTCTACGAGCAGTACTTC.

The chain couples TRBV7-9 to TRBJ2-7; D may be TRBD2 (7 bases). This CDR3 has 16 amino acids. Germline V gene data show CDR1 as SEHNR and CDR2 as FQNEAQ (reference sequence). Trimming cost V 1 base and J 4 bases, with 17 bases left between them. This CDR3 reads CASSLVAGAGEYEQYF. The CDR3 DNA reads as TGTGCCAGCAGCTTAGTCGCGGGGGCGGGAGAGTACGAGCAGTACTTC.

The CDR3 DNA reads as TGTGCCAGCGGCAAGGGGGAGAAACGGGACGAGCAGTACTTC. Translated: CASGKGEKRDEQYF. The chain carries TRBV4-2 and TRBJ2-7; tentatively, D is TRBD1 (6 bases). With 8 bases removed from V and 5 bases from J, the gap between germline ends came to 19 bases. Germline CDR1 is LGHNA and CDR2 is YNFKEQ. The length of the CDR3 is 14 residues.

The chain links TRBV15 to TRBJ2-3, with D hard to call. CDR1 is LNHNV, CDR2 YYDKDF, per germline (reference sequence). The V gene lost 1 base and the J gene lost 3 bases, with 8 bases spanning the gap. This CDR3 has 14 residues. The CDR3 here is CATSRGTATDTQYF. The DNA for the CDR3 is TGTGCCACCAGCAGAGGAACAGCTACAGATACGCAGTATTTT.

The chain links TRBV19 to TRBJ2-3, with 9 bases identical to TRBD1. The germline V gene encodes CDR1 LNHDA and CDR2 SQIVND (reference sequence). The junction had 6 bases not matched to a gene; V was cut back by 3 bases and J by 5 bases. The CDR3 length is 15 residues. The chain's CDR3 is CASSIRTGEIDTQYF. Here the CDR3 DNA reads TGTGCCAGTAGTATTCGGACAGGGGAGATAGATACGCAGTATTTT.

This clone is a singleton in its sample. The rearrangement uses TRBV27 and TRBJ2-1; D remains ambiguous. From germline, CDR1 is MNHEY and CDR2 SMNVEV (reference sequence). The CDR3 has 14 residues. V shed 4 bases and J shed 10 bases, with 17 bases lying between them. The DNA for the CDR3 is TGTGCCAGCAGTTCTGGGTTAGCCCTTCTGGAGCAGTTCTTC. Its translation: CASSSGLALLEQFF.

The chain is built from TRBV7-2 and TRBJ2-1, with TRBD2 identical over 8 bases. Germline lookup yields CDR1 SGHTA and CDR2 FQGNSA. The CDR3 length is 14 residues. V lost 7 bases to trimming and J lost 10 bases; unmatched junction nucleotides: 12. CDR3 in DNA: TGTGCCAGCACCCAACAAGCGGGAGTGGTGGAGCAGTTCTTC. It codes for CASTQQAGVVEQFF.

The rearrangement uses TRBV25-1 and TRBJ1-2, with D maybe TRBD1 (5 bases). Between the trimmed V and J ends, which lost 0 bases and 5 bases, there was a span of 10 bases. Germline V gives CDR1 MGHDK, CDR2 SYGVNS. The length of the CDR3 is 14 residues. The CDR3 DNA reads TGTGCCAGCAGTGAATATAATGGGGGGTATGGCTACACCTTC. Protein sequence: CASSEYNGGYGYTF.

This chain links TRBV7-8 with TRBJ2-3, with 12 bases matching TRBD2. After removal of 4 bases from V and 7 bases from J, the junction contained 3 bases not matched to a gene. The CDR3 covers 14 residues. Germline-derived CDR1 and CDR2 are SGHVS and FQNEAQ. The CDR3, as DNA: TGTGCCAGCAGCTCGACTAGCGGGAGCCATACGCAGTATTTT. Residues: CASSSTSGSHTQYF.